What follows are 30 T cell receptor beta chains derived from one specimen sequenced in a study of T cell responses to AZD1222 COVID-19 vaccine. Some clones are missing from TCRdb's copy, which holds only in-frame ones; the method was immunoSEQ multiplex PCR. The table has some 150,000 clones, approximately 88% seen once. Specimen: peripheral blood, collected on day 0 of AZD1222 vaccination. The receptor source for this set is an adult in good health.

The rearrangement joins TRBV5-4 to TRBJ1-3; D might be TRBD1 (5 bases). CDR1 and CDR2 (germline): SGHNT, YYREEE (reference sequence). This CDR3 has 14 amino acids. The V and J ends lost 0 bases and 8 bases respectively, with 12 bases between them. CDR3 protein: CASSLGDSPYTIYF. The CDR3 bases are TGTGCCAGCAGCTTGGGGGACTCCCCATACACCATATATTTT.

The V gene is TRBV6-5, the J gene TRBJ1-6; D may be TRBD1 (5 bases). This CDR3 has 16 residues. Trimming shortened V by 0 bases and J by 14 bases, and 20 bases separated the two germline ends. Germline values: CDR1 MNHEY, CDR2 SVGAGI. In DNA form, the CDR3 reads TGTGCCAGCAGTTACTCGATGGGCAGGGCGGGGGTGTCCCTCCACTTT. Its translation is CASSYSMGRAGVSLHF.

The chain combines TRBV18 with TRBJ2-7; maybe TRBD1 (5 bases). The germline V gene encodes CDR1 KGHSH and CDR2 LQKENI. V lost 3 bases to trimming and J lost 2 bases, with 8 bases between them. The CDR3 is 13 residues long. In nucleotides, the CDR3 is TGTGCCAGCTCACCGCAGGGTCCCTACGAGCAGTACTTC. Translated, it gives CASSPQGPYEQYF.

J is TRBJ2-3 and V is TRBV2, with D unclear. Germline-derived CDR1 and CDR2 are SNHLY and FYNNEI. Trimming pared 4 bases from V and 1 base from J, leaving 12 bases between. CDR3 length: 15 residues. CDR3 coding DNA: TGTGCCAGCAGTGTGAGCAACTGGGGCACAGATACGCAGTATTTT. Translated, it gives CASSVSNWGTDTQYF.

Turning to this clone: At the DNA level, this CDR3 is encoded by other sequences in the same sample as well. This sequence joins TRBV7-2 and TRBJ1-3; 9 bases are shared with TRBD1. Germline lookup yields CDR1 SGHTA and CDR2 FQGNSA. The ends lost 5 bases at V and 4 bases at J; junction bases unmatched: 3. This CDR3 spans 14 amino acids. CDR3 sequence: CASSPQGAGNTIYF. The CDR3 nucleotides are TGTGCCAGCAGCCCACAGGGGGCAGGAAACACCATATATTTT.

V and J are TRBV5-6 and TRBJ1-1; D is unclear. The CDR3 sequence is 15 residues long. V lost 2 bases, J lost 2 bases, and 13 bases lay in between. Germline V gene sequence: CDR1 SGHDT, CDR2 YYEEEE. The CDR3 region is CASSFYNLRNTEAFF. As DNA, the CDR3 is TGTGCCAGCAGCTTCTACAACTTAAGAAACACTGAAGCTTTCTTT.

The rearrangement joins TRBV7-2 to TRBJ1-6; unclear D gene. With 1 base removed from V and 7 bases from J, the gap between germline ends came to 8 bases. The germline V gene encodes CDR1 SGHTA and CDR2 FQGNSA. The length of the CDR3 is 14 residues. Here the CDR3 DNA reads TGTGCCAGCAGCTTAGTATTCGTGAATTCACCCCTCCACTTT. As protein: CASSLVFVNSPLHF.

V is TRBV2 and J is TRBJ1-5; perhaps TRBD1 as D (6 bases). Trimming took 4 bases from V and 2 from J, leaving 9 bases between them. The CDR3 has 14 residues. Per germline, CDR1 SNHLY and CDR2 FYNNEI. The DNA for the CDR3 is TGTGCCAGCAGTGTCCAGGGGCGCAATCAGCCCCAGCATTTT. It is translated as CASSVQGRNQPQHF.

The chain employs TRBV11-2 and TRBJ2-1, with 10 bases that match TRBD1. Germline lookup yields CDR1 SGHAT and CDR2 FQNNGV. Trimming cost V 1 base and J 8 bases; bases outside gene matches: 14. The CDR3 runs to 18 residues. CDR3 residues: CASSLVLGTGAVRHEQFF. CDR3 coding DNA: TGTGCCAGCAGCTTAGTTCTCGGGACAGGGGCGGTGAGGCATGAGCAGTTCTTC. Together with reference TRBV11-2 and TRBJ2-1, the CDR3 gives the full variable domain: EAGVAQSPRYKIIEKRQSVAFWCNPISGHATLYWYQQILGQGPKLLIQFQNNGVVDDSQLPKDRFSAERLKGVDSTLKIQPAKLEDSAVYLCASSLVLGTGAVRHEQFFGPGTRLTVL.

The V call is TRBV10-3, the J call TRBJ2-5; 16 nucleotides align to TRBD2. The CDR3 covers 18 residues. Trimming at V came to 2 bases and at J to 2 bases, leaving 5 bases not matched to a gene. Germline CDR1 reads ENHRY; CDR2 reads SYGVKD. The CDR3 protein is CAISEPGLAGGPQETQYF. CDR3 DNA: TGTGCCATCAGTGAGCCGGGACTAGCGGGGGGGCCGCAAGAGACCCAGTACTTC.

The V and J genes are TRBV4-2 and TRBJ2-1, with 8 bases fitting TRBD2. CDR3 length equals 15 residues. CDR1 is LGHNA and CDR2 is YNFKEQ in the germline V gene. J was trimmed by 5 bases and V by 3 bases; bases with no gene match: 6. This CDR3 reads CASSHPGLEDNEQFF. The CDR3 nucleotides read TGTGCCAGCAGCCACCCGGGACTAGAGGACAATGAGCAGTTCTTC.

In this sample, this clone turned up once. The chain has TRBV12-3 or TRBV12-4 and TRBJ2-7, with D maybe TRBD1 (6 bases). This CDR3 contains 13 residues. The V end was cut by 5 bases, the J end by 7 bases, with 15 bases between. CDR3 sequence reads: CASSPMGAGEQYF. The CDR3 DNA is TGTGCCAGCAGTCCTATGGGGGCAGGGGAGCAGTACTTC.

This clone occurred once. The gene calls are TRBV28 and TRBJ2-5; 10 nucleotides align to TRBD2. There are 17 residues in the CDR3. V shed 3 bases, J shed 4 bases, and the junction held 11 bases outside the gene matches. Germline CDR1 and CDR2: MDHEN and SYDVKM. CDR3 loop: CASSLGIAGGAGETQYF. CDR3 bases: TGTGCCAGCAGTTTGGGAATAGCGGGAGGAGCGGGAGAGACCCAGTACTTC.

The rearrangement links TRBV9 to TRBJ1-5; D remains ambiguous. The CDR3 is 13 residues long. Trimming pared 3 bases from V and 8 bases from J, leaving 12 bases between. Germline assignment: CDR1 SGDLS and CDR2 YYNGEE. CDR3: CASSAPQLKPQHF. The CDR3 coding sequence is TGTGCCAGCAGCGCACCACAGCTTAAGCCCCAGCATTTT.

The chain combines TRBV7-9 with TRBJ2-6; 12 positions agree with TRBD1. The CDR3 runs 18 residues. After removal of 7 bases from V and 4 bases from J, the junction contained 11 bases not matched to a gene. Looked up from germline, CDR1 is SEHNR and CDR2 is FQNEAQ (reference sequence). CDR3 DNA sequence: TGTGCCAGCACCTGGGGGGACAGGGGGCTTAGAGGGGCCAACGTCCTGACTTTC. Its protein is CASTWGDRGLRGANVLTF.

The chain recombines TRBV6-2 or TRBV6-3 with TRBJ2-7, with 9 bases fitting TRBD1. Trimming took 6 bases from V and 3 from J; bases not matched to a gene: 12. The length of the CDR3 is 16 residues. Germline loops: CDR1 MNHEY, CDR2 SVGEGT. The CDR3 DNA follows: TGTGCCAGCAGCTATCCTCGGACAGGGGCTCTCTACGAGCAGTACTTC. Translated: CASSYPRTGALYEQYF.

The chain employs TRBV12-5 and TRBJ1-6; D is undetermined. Germline V CDR1 and CDR2: LGHNT, FRNRAP. V lost 7 bases to trimming and J lost 7 bases, with 14 bases between them. The CDR3 runs to 14 residues. Written as DNA, the CDR3 is TGTGCTAGTGCCCTGGGGAGTGAAAATTCACCCCTCCACTTT. Translating it yields CASALGSENSPLHF.

The CDR3 sequence is CASSPTGTGYGYTF. The CDR3 bases are TGTGCCAGTAGCCCGACCGGGACAGGCTATGGCTACACCTTC. This chain uses TRBV19 with TRBJ1-2; 8 bases map to TRBD1. Germline assignment: CDR1 LNHDA and CDR2 SQIVND (reference sequence). The CDR3 is 14 residues long. V lost 6 bases, J lost 4 bases, and 7 bases stayed unmatched.

The chain couples TRBV28 to TRBJ1-5; D is possibly TRBD1 (5 bases). V lost 3 bases and J lost 6, with 18 bases in between. The germline V gene encodes CDR1 MDHEN and CDR2 SYDVKM. The CDR3 is made up of 16 amino acids. The chain's CDR3 is CASSLGEGGTFQPQHF. CDR3 DNA: TGTGCCAGCAGTTTGGGGGAGGGAGGAACTTTTCAGCCCCAGCATTTT. Full variable domain (remainder filled in from reference TRBV28 and TRBJ1-5): DVKVTQSSRYLVKRTGEKVFLECVQDMDHENMFWYRQDPGLGLRLIYFSYDVKMKEKGDIPEGYSVSREKKERFSLILESASTNQTSMYLCASSLGEGGTFQPQHFGDGTRLSIL.

This sequence joins TRBV6-5 and TRBJ1-6; D perhaps matches TRBD1 (6 bases). The length of the CDR3 is 15 residues. Germline loops: CDR1 MNHEY, CDR2 SVGAGI. V was pared by 2 bases and J by 7 bases, with 12 bases between. CDR3 sequence: CASSYGGLINSPLHF. DNA for the CDR3: TGTGCCAGCAGTTACGGGGGCCTTATAAATTCACCCCTCCACTTT.

V and J are TRBV30 and TRBJ1-3, with D tentatively TRBD1 (5 bases). From germline, CDR1 is GTSNPN and CDR2 SVGIG (reference sequence). This CDR3 is built from 17 residues. V was shortened by 0 bases and J by 2 bases, with 17 bases between the two germline ends. The DNA for the CDR3 is TGTGCCTGGAGTGTAATCGGGAGGGGCTTAACTGGAAACACCATATATTTT. It yields the protein CAWSVIGRGLTGNTIYF.

The rearrangement joins TRBV5-1 to TRBJ2-3; D gene uncertain. In germline, CDR1 is SGHRS, CDR2 YFSETQ. CDR3 length: 14 amino acids. V gave up 4 bases and J gave up 0 bases, with 9 bases separating them. CDR3 loop: CASSPEASTDTQYF. CDR3 sequence (DNA): TGCGCCAGCAGCCCGGAAGCTAGCACAGATACGCAGTATTTT.

This chain links TRBV6-6 with TRBJ2-7; D not resolved. Per the germline V gene, CDR1 is MNHNY and CDR2 is SVGAGI (reference sequence). V was clipped by 2 bases and J by 1 base, with 6 bases between them. The length of the CDR3 is 13 residues. The CDR3 loop reads CASSYGGSYEQYF. DNA for the CDR3: TGTGCCAGCAGTTACGGCGGTTCCTACGAGCAGTACTTC.

The gene calls are TRBV10-3 and TRBJ2-7; D ambiguous. Germline loops: CDR1 ENHRY, CDR2 SYGVKD. The V and J ends lost 2 bases and 3 bases respectively, with 11 bases between them. This CDR3 spans 14 amino acids. For the CDR3, the DNA is TGTGCCATCAGTGAGGGTCAGCTCTTCTACGAGCAGTACTTC. Protein product: CAISEGQLFYEQYF.

This clone has a single count. CDR3 in amino acids: CASSSTSGTGETQYF. The CDR3 region has the DNA TGTGCCAGCAGCTCAACTAGCGGGACTGGTGAGACCCAGTACTTC. The chain is built from TRBV7-2 and TRBJ2-5, with TRBD2 matching over 10 bases. Trimming cost V 4 bases and J 5 bases; bases outside gene matches: 7. The germline V gene has CDR1 SGHTA and CDR2 FQGNSA. The CDR3 extends over 15 amino acids. Using reference TRBV7-2 and TRBJ2-5 for the parts outside the CDR3, the full variable domain is GAGVSQSPSNKVTEKGKDVELRCDPISGHTALYWYRQSLGQGLEFLIYFQGNSAPDKSGLPSDRFSAERTGGSVSTLTIQRTQQEDSAVYLCASSSTSGTGETQYFGPGTRLLVL.

The CDR3 region has the DNA TGTGCCAGTAGCCTCCTGGGGCCTAACTATGGCTACACCTTC. Translating it yields CASSLLGPNYGYTF. The chain recombines TRBV19 with TRBJ1-2; tentative D call: TRBD1 (5 bases). CDR1 LNHDA and CDR2 SQIVND come from the germline V gene (reference sequence). The V and J ends lost 6 bases and 0 bases respectively, with 11 bases between them. The CDR3 totals 14 residues.

The rearrangement joins TRBV4-1 to TRBJ1-2; 8 bases line up with TRBD1. This CDR3 is built from 16 residues. Looked up from germline, CDR1 is MGHRA and CDR2 is YSYEKL. J lost 0 bases, V lost 2 bases, and 5 bases had no gene match. The CDR3 is CASSQREQGANYGYTF. Written as DNA, the CDR3 is TGCGCCAGCAGCCAAAGGGAACAGGGGGCTAACTATGGCTACACCTTC.

The chain couples TRBV7-9 to TRBJ2-5; 10 nucleotides line up with TRBD2. CDR1 is SEHNR and CDR2 is FQNEAQ in the germline V gene (reference sequence). The trim removed 8 bases at V and 1 base at J, leaving 7 bases unmatched. The CDR3 spans 15 residues. CDR3 residues: CASSLASGGQETQYF. CDR3 DNA sequence: TGTGCCAGCTCTTTGGCTAGCGGGGGCCAAGAGACCCAGTACTTC.

The chain couples TRBV5-5 to TRBJ2-5, with D maybe TRBD2 (6 bases). Germline V gene data show CDR1 as SGHKS and CDR2 as YYEKEE (reference sequence). The CDR3 has 16 amino acids. Trimming took off 4 bases at V and 4 bases at J, with 20 bases between the two ends. CDR3 sequence reads: CASSKRAGPRTETQYF. The CDR3 coding sequence is TGTGCCAGCAGCAAGCGAGCGGGCCCGAGGACAGAGACCCAGTACTTC.

The chain employs TRBV19 and TRBJ2-3; 8 positions match TRBD2. This CDR3 has 17 residues. The germline CDR1 and CDR2 sequences are LNHDA and SQIVND (reference sequence). J was trimmed by 2 bases and V by 3 bases; bases with no gene match: 10. The CDR3 is CASSISGTRGATDTQYF. In DNA, the CDR3 is TGTGCCAGTAGTATCTCCGGGACTAGAGGGGCCACAGATACGCAGTATTTT.